This T cell receptor (beta chain) stems from a study of siplizumab effects on memory and regulatory T cells. The CDR3 totals 15 residues. The V gene lost 0 bases and the J gene lost 2 bases, with 10 bases spanning the gap. CDR1 is SGDLS, CDR2 YYNGEE, per germline. The data were produced by immunoSEQ multiplex PCR, yet TCRdb's version contains in-frame clones alone and is incomplete. The sample lists 26,000 or so clones; 80% to 90% were seen once. This clonotype originated in a human donor in good health. Sequences were obtained from memory CD4+ T cells sorted from blood. The chain couples TRBV9 to TRBJ2-3, with D uncertain. CDR3 loop: CASSVVAKHTDTQYF. The DNA for the CDR3 is TGTGCCAGCAGCGTAGTTGCTAAACACACAGATACGCAGTATTTT.